These 12 T cell receptor beta chains originate from one sample sequenced in a study of blood T cell repertoires in COVID-19. TCRdb keeps only in-frame clones here, not all; method: immunoSEQ multiplex PCR. This sample has some 80,000 clones, with roughly 80% found just once. Sequencing used peripheral blood. Receptor source: a woman in her seventies with acute or convalescent COVID-19.

V gene TRBV6-2 or TRBV6-3 combines with J gene TRBJ2-3, with TRBD2 matching 12 bases. Germline CDR1 is MNHEY and CDR2 is SVGEGT. The CDR3 length is 17 residues. V lost 2 bases to trimming and J lost 2 bases; unmatched junction nucleotides: 5. CDR3 nucleotide sequence: TGTGCCAGCAGTTACCCCGGACTAGCGGGAATCACAGATACGCAGTATTTT. It is translated as CASSYPGLAGITDTQYF.

This clone was counted only a few times. V is TRBV7-6 and J is TRBJ2-7; possible D gene TRBD2, 7 bases. Germline V CDR1 and CDR2: SGHVS, FNYEAQ. The V end was cut by 4 bases, the J end by 5 bases, with 15 bases between. The CDR3 has 14 residues. The CDR3 loop reads CASSSSRGANEQYF. CDR3 nucleotide sequence: TGTGCCAGCAGCTCTTCCCGGGGGGCGAACGAGCAGTACTTC.

This chain links TRBV7-8 with TRBJ2-7; weak D call: TRBD1 (7 bases). This CDR3 comprises 13 residues. V lost 5 bases to trimming and J lost 3 bases, with 11 bases between them. Germline V lookup: CDR1 SGHVS, CDR2 FQNEAQ. The CDR3 DNA sequence: TGTGCCAGCAGCCGCGGGACAGACTACGAGCAGTACTTC. Amino acids: CASSRGTDYEQYF.

This clone was seen only once. The chain joins TRBV21-1 to TRBJ2-1; the D call of TRBD1 is as the table states it, not checked on the DNA. TRBV21-1 represents a pseudogene. CDR3 size: 16 residues. CDR3 DNA: TGTGCCAGCAGCAGACGGGACAGGGCAACCTACAATGAGCAGTTCTTC. This gives the protein CASSRRDRATYNEQFF.

The CDR3 DNA is TGTGCCAGCTCACCACGGGCAGGGGGCTCGAATACGCAGTATTTT. Its protein is CASSPRAGGSNTQYF. The chain uses TRBV18 and TRBJ2-3, with 8 bases aligning to TRBD1. The CDR3 has 15 amino acids. The germline V gene has CDR1 KGHSH and CDR2 LQKENI. Trimming took 1 base from V and 7 from J; bases not matched to a gene: 7.

The V and J genes are TRBV6-5 and TRBJ2-5; no clear D gene. The CDR3 is 14 residues long. The germline gives CDR1 MNHEY, CDR2 SVGAGI. V lost 0 bases and J 5 bases, leaving 10 bases between the germline ends. The CDR3 region is CASSYSSGRETQYF. DNA of the CDR3: TGTGCCAGCAGTTACTCAAGTGGTCGGGAGACCCAGTACTTC.

The chain couples TRBV10-3 to TRBJ2-2; 10 bases fit TRBD2. The CDR3 extends over 19 amino acids. V was clipped by 2 bases and J by 3 bases; unmatched bases: 12. The germline V gene has CDR1 ENHRY and CDR2 SYGVKD. The CDR3 sequence: CAISEGSLAGERYTGELFF. CDR3 DNA: TGTGCCATCAGTGAGGGCTCTCTAGCGGGAGAAAGGTACACCGGGGAGCTGTTTTTT.

The chain is built from TRBV11-2 and TRBJ2-2; maybe TRBD2 (7 bases). The germline CDR1 and CDR2 sequences are SGHAT and FQNNGV. Trimming cost V 5 bases and J 4 bases, with 14 bases left between them. The length of the CDR3 is 15 residues. CDR3 in DNA: TGTGCCAGCAGCCGGGGGGACACTTCCACCGGGGAGCTGTTTTTT. This encodes CASSRGDTSTGELFF.

This rearrangement joins TRBV4-2 to TRBJ2-5, with TRBD2 identical over 9 bases. The CDR3 extends over 13 amino acids. Germline V gene lookup returns CDR1 LGHNA and CDR2 YNFKEQ. Losses at the gene ends were 4 bases for V and 4 bases for J; bases not matched to a gene: 1. This CDR3 reads CASSPAGGETQYF. The CDR3 DNA follows: TGTGCCAGCAGCCCAGCGGGAGGAGAGACCCAGTACTTC.

This chain connects TRBV28 to TRBJ1-5; D is possibly TRBD1 (5 bases). The CDR3 has 16 residues. The germline gives CDR1 MDHEN, CDR2 SYDVKM. Trimming took off 8 bases at V and 1 base at J, with 18 bases between the two ends. The CDR3 is CASVGGGLRSNQPQHF. The CDR3 bases are TGTGCCAGCGTAGGCGGGGGACTGAGGAGCAATCAGCCCCAGCATTTT. Full variable domain (rest looked up from reference TRBV28 and TRBJ1-5): DVKVTQSSRYLVKRTGEKVFLECVQDMDHENMFWYRQDPGLGLRLIYFSYDVKMKEKGDIPEGYSVSREKKERFSLILESASTNQTSMYLCASVGGGLRSNQPQHFGDGTRLSIL.

The chain employs TRBV9 and TRBJ2-3, with D possibly TRBD1 on 6 matching bases. The germline V gene has CDR1 SGDLS and CDR2 YYNGEE. The V and J ends lost 0 bases and 2 bases respectively, with 13 bases between them. This CDR3 comprises 16 residues. The CDR3: CASSVEAGQYTDTQYF. As DNA, the CDR3 is TGTGCCAGCAGCGTAGAAGCTGGACAGTACACAGATACGCAGTATTTT. Full variable domain (remainder filled in from reference TRBV9 and TRBJ2-3): DSGVTQTPKHLITATGQRVTLRCSPRSGDLSVYWYQQSLDQGLQFLIQYYNGEERAKGNILERFSAQQFPDLHSELNLSSLELGDSALYFCASSVEAGQYTDTQYFGPGTRLTVL.

This chain links TRBV19 with TRBJ2-1; 7 bases agree with TRBD2. With V trimmed by 6 bases and J by 4 bases, 3 bases remained unmatched. The CDR3 loop spans 13 amino acids. Germline V gene lookup returns CDR1 LNHDA and CDR2 SQIVND (reference sequence). Here the CDR3 reads CASRAGMYNEQFF. The CDR3 DNA reads as TGTGCCAGTAGAGCGGGAATGTACAATGAGCAGTTCTTC.